The rows below give T cell receptor beta chains drawn from one sample of a study of blood T cells in healthy people across ages. TCRdb fed the 5' RACE reads into MiXCR, producing one record per CDR3 protein. The sample lists 1.5 million to 2 million distinct CDR3 sequences; 25% to 30% were seen once. What was sequenced was blood. Every receptor here comes from a woman in her 30s in good health. The CDR3 runs from the conserved cysteine through the conserved F or W. The D gene is left open where the match is weak. Rows may omit the clone size; those that give it use once, few, many or a size class.

j_gene,d_gene,v_gene,abundance,len,CDR3aa,CDR3nt
TRBJ2-3,TRBD2,TRBV6-5,many,16,CASSQLAGSSTDTQYF,TGTGCCAGCAGTCAACTAGCGGGATCTAGCACAGATACGCAGTATTTT
TRBJ2-7,TRBD2,TRBV10-3,few,14,CATLNAGGVYEQYF,TGTGCCACTCTCAACGCGGGGGGCGTCTACGAGCAGTACTTC
TRBJ2-5,-,TRBV7-2,-,14,CASTPGGALGTQYF,TGTGCCAGCACCCCGGGCGGGGCGTTGGGTACGCAGTACTTC
TRBJ1-1,TRBD1,TRBV7-9,-,13,CASSLSAGQGAFF,TGTGCCAGCAGCTTAAGTGCGGGACAGGGAGCTTTCTTT
TRBJ2-7,-,TRBV12-3/TRBV12-4,many,14,CASSLRQGQYEQYF,TGTGCCAGCAGTTTACGGCAGGGCCAGTACGAGCAGTACTTC
TRBJ2-5,-,TRBV5-6,once,16,CACSLGANLRGETQYF,TGTGCCTGCAGCTTAGGGGCCAACCTCAGGGGAGAGACCCAGTACTTC
TRBJ2-4,TRBD2,TRBV4-3,-,18,CASSQDPLTSGRSNEQYF,TGCGCCAGCAGCCAAGATCCATTGACTAGCGGGAGAAGTAATGAGCAGTACTTC
TRBJ2-1,TRBD2,TRBV9,-,14,CASSPAGARYEQFF,TGTGCCAGCAGCCCAGCGGGAGCGCGGTATGAGCAGTTCTTC
TRBJ2-5,-,TRBV29-1,many,14,CSVEDGRREETQYF,TGCAGCGTTGAAGACGGGAGAAGGGAAGAGACCCAGTACTTC
TRBJ2-7,-,TRBV28,-,14,CASTRGAYTYEQYF,TGTGCCAGCACCCGGGGCGCGTACACCTACGAGCAGTACTTC
TRBJ1-2,-,TRBV29-1,-,13,CSVESGALGGYTF,TGCAGCGTTGAATCAGGGGCTCTTGGTGGCTACACCTTC
TRBJ2-5,-,TRBV5-1,many,14,CASSYRDTQETQYF,TGCGCCAGCAGCTACCGGGACACGCAAGAGACCCAGTACTTC
TRBJ2-7,TRBD2,TRBV5-5,many,15,CASSLERGGSYEQYF,TGTGCCAGCAGCTTGGAGCGGGGGGGATCCTACGAGCAGTACTTC
TRBJ2-1,TRBD1,TRBV7-9,few,15,CASSFYRGSYNEQFF,TGTGCCAGCAGCTTCTACAGGGGCTCCTACAATGAGCAGTTCTTC
TRBJ2-7,-,TRBV18,-,15,CASSPGGSHPYEQYF,TGTGCCAGCTCACCCGGAGGCAGCCACCCCTACGAGCAGTACTTC
TRBJ2-6,-,TRBV12-3/TRBV12-4,many,14,CASSLRSGANVLTF,TGTGCCAGCAGCTTAAGGTCTGGGGCCAACGTCCTGACTTTC
TRBJ2-1,TRBD1,TRBV7-2,many,15,CASSLVRTGGNEQFF,TGTGCCAGCAGCCTAGTTAGGACAGGGGGCAATGAGCAGTTCTTC
TRBJ2-1,TRBD2,TRBV7-3,-,19,CASSLRGGSGGSLYNEQFF,TGTGCCAGCAGCTTACGGGGTGGTAGCGGGGGAAGTCTCTACAATGAGCAGTTCTTC
TRBJ2-5,TRBD2,TRBV10-3,few,15,CAISESTSGGETQYF,TGTGCCATCAGTGAGTCGACTAGCGGGGGTGAGACCCAGTACTTC
TRBJ2-1,-,TRBV5-1,few,14,CASSWTGSYNEQFF,TGCGCCAGCAGTTGGACGGGTTCCTACAATGAGCAGTTCTTC
TRBJ2-3,-,TRBV11-2,once,15,CASSSRARSTDTQYF,TGTGCCAGCAGCTCCCGAGCCCGCAGCACAGATACGCAGTATTTT
TRBJ2-7,TRBD2,TRBV20-1,many,13,CSAGTSGSYEQYF,TGCAGCGCCGGGACTAGCGGGAGCTACGAGCAGTACTTC
TRBJ2-7,TRBD2,TRBV18,few,15,CASSPRTSDTYEQYF,TGTGCCAGCTCACCAAGGACTAGCGATACCTACGAGCAGTACTTC
TRBJ2-3,-,TRBV18,-,15,CASSPLAGRSDTQYF,TGTGCCAGCTCACCACTGGCAGGGAGGTCGGATACGCAGTATTTT
TRBJ1-2,-,TRBV3-1,once,14,CASSQDGGGSGYTF,TGTGCCAGCAGCCAAGACGGGGGAGGGAGCGGCTACACCTTC
TRBJ2-1,TRBD2,TRBV12-3/TRBV12-4,many,17,CASKSSTGLEGLNEQFF,TGTGCCAGCAAATCTTCTACGGGACTAGAGGGTTTGAATGAGCAGTTCTTC
TRBJ2-3,TRBD2,TRBV6-5,few,16,CASSYGGSGSTDTQYF,TGTGCCAGCAGTTACGGGGGTAGCGGGTCCACAGATACGCAGTATTTT
TRBJ2-7,TRBD1,TRBV7-2,many,17,CASNRGQGAPTSYEQYF,TGTGCCAGCAATAGGGGGCAGGGAGCGCCGACTTCCTACGAGCAGTACTTC
TRBJ2-3,-,TRBV12-5,few,15,CASHGGEFFTDTQYF,TGTGCTAGTCACGGCGGGGAATTTTTCACAGATACGCAGTATTTT
TRBJ1-2,TRBD1,TRBV11-2,many,15,CASSLRAENRGGYTF,TGTGCCAGCAGCTTAAGGGCCGAGAACAGGGGAGGCTACACCTTC
TRBJ2-7,-,TRBV2,-,14,CASRRGQLLVEQYF,TGTGCCAGCAGGCGGGGACAGTTGCTTGTCGAGCAGTACTTC
TRBJ2-1,TRBD1,TRBV20-1,many,14,CSAWDRGPYNEQFF,TGCAGTGCATGGGACAGGGGACCCTACAATGAGCAGTTCTTC
TRBJ1-2,-,TRBV6-5,many,12,CASSYLGWGYTF,TGTGCCAGCAGCTACCTTGGTTGGGGCTACACCTTC
TRBJ1-1,TRBD1,TRBV6-2/TRBV6-3,-,14,CASSSRDRGRAAFF,TGTGCCAGCAGTTCCCGGGACAGGGGCCGCGCAGCTTTCTTT
TRBJ1-5,-,TRBV27,few,15,CASAASGARNQPQHF,TGTGCCAGCGCCGCATCGGGGGCGAGGAATCAGCCCCAGCATTTT
TRBJ2-7,TRBD2,TRBV7-2,once,15,CASSSTSGRGEPQYF,TGTGCCAGCAGCTCGACTAGCGGGAGGGGAGAGCCCCAGTACTTC
TRBJ1-2,TRBD1,TRBV4-1,-,18,CASAPRGSLGQQKDGYTF,TGCGCCAGCGCCCCGAGGGGATCGTTGGGACAGCAGAAAGATGGCTACACCTTC
TRBJ2-7,-,TRBV6-5,-,15,CASSYSEGSSYEQYF,TGTGCCAGCAGTTACTCGGAGGGCTCCTCCTACGAGCAGTACTTC
TRBJ2-7,-,TRBV9,-,15,CASSLREGVSYKQYF,TGTGCCAGCAGCCTCAGGGAGGGGGTCTCCTACAAGCAGTACTTC
TRBJ2-6,-,TRBV4-1,-,19,CASSQEGRGASSGANVPTF,TGCGCCAGCAGCCAAGAGGGCAGGGGGGCTTCCTCTGGGGCCAACGTCCCGACTTTC
TRBJ1-4,-,TRBV20-1,many,14,CSARDVGRDEKLFF,TGCAGTGCTAGAGATGTAGGGAGGGATGAAAAACTGTTTTTT
TRBJ2-7,-,TRBV12-3/TRBV12-4,few,15,CASSLAQGGCYEQYF,TGTGCCAGCAGTTTAGCGCAAGGCGGATGCTACGAGCAGTACTTC
TRBJ2-1,-,TRBV6-6,few,14,CASRPGGIVGEQFF,TGTGCCAGCAGGCCCGGTGGAATTGTTGGGGAGCAGTTCTTC
TRBJ1-2,-,TRBV13,few,13,CASSLFGVLGYTF,TGTGCCAGCAGCTTGTTTGGTGTGCTTGGCTACACCTTC
TRBJ1-6,-,TRBV14,-,15,CASSQVSTDNSPLHF,TGTGCCAGCAGCCAAGTGTCGACAGATAATTCACCCCTCCACTTT